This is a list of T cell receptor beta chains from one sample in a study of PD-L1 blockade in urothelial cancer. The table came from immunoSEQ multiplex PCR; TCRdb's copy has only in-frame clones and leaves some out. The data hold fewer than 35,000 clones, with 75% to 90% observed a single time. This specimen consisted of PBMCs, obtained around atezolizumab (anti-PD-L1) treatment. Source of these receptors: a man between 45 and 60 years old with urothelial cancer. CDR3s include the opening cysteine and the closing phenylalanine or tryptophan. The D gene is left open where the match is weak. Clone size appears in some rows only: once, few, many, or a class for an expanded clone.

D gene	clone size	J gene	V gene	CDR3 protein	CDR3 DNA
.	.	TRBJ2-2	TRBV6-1	CASGAPVGGELFF	TGTGCCAGCGGGGCCCCGGTAGGGGGGGAGCTGTTTTTT
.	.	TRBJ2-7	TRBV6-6	CATIRGGSSYEQYF	TGTGCCACCATCCGGGGTGGCAGTTCCTACGAGCAGTACTTC
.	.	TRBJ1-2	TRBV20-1	CSARTINGYTF	TGCAGTGCTCGGACTATCAATGGCTACACCTTC
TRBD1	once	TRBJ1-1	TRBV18	CASSPNRDSNTEAFF	TGTGCCAGCTCCCCGAACCGGGACAGCAACACTGAAGCTTTCTTT
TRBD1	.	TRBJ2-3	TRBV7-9	CASSATGGATDTQYF	TGTGCCAGCAGCGCGACAGGGGGCGCGACAGATACGCAGTATTTT
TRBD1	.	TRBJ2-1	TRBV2	CASRPTGLHEQFF	TGTGCCAGCAGACCGACAGGGCTCCATGAGCAGTTCTTC
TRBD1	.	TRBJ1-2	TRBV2	CASRAGGEANYGYTF	TGTGCCAGCAGGGCAGGGGGCGAAGCTAACTATGGCTACACCTTC
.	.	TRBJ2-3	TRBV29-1	CSVEGLRTDTQYF	TGCAGCGTTGAGGGACTCCGCACAGATACGCAGTATTTT
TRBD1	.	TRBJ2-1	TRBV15	CATSRDPGQGGEQFF	TGTGCCACCAGCAGAGATCCGGGACAGGGAGGTGAGCAGTTCTTC
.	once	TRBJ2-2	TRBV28	CASQGPTGELFF	TGTGCCAGTCAGGGCCCCACCGGGGAGCTGTTTTTT
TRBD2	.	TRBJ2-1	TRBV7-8	CASRLSAGGQDEQFF	TGTGCCAGCAGGTTATCCGCGGGGGGGCAGGATGAGCAGTTCTTC
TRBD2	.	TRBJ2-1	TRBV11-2	CASSSGTSSYNEQFF	TGTGCCAGCAGCTCCGGGACTAGTAGTTACAATGAGCAGTTCTTC
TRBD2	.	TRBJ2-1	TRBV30	CASPSRLAGGNEQFF	TGTGCCTCCCCGAGTCGACTAGCGGGAGGTAATGAGCAGTTCTTC
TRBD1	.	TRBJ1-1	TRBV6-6	CASSSGTGVSEAFF	TGTGCCAGCAGCTCCGGGACAGGGGTTTCCGAAGCTTTCTTT
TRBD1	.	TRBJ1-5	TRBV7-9	CASSYETGIDQPQHF	TGTGCCAGCAGTTATGAGACAGGGATCGATCAGCCCCAGCATTTT
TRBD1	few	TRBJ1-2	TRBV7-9	CASSSGGGTGMNYGYTF	TGTGCCAGCAGCTCCGGGGGGGGGACAGGGATGAACTATGGCTACACCTTC
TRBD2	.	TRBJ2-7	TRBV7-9	CASSFGLDHSYEQYF	TGTGCCAGCAGCTTCGGACTAGACCACTCCTACGAGCAGTACTTC
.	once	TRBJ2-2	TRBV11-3	CASSLGGGRRYTGELFF	TGTGCCAGCAGCTTAGGAGGTGGCAGAAGGTATACCGGGGAGCTGTTTTTT
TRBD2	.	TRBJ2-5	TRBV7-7	CAAGGVAKGETQYF	TGTGCCGCCGGGGGGGTGGCGAAGGGAGAGACCCAGTACTTC
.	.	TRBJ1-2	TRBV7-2	CASSQTAGYGYTF	TGTGCCAGCAGCCAAACGGCGGGGTATGGCTACACCTTC
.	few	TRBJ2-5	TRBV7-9	CASSLGLDTQYF	TGTGCCAGCAGCTTAGGGCTAGATACCCAGTACTTC
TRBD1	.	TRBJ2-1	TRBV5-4	CASSLGRGSTGQGAWNEQFF	TGTGCCAGCAGCTTGGGGAGGGGTTCGACGGGACAGGGGGCATGGAATGAGCAGTTCTTC
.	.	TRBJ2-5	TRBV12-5	CASAERLTGETQYF	TGTGCTAGTGCAGAAAGACTCACCGGAGAGACCCAGTACTTC